This T cell receptor beta chain was sequenced during a study of OX40 agonist ivuxolimab in advanced cancers. Overall study: A male proportion of over 75% was recorded, with mean age around 60 years and range roughly 20 to 85. Study observations and caveats: Circulating CD4+ and CD8+ T cells showed clonal expansion by week 6 at 0.1 to 3.0 mg/kg. Normalized T-cell clonal expansion was also low in a subset of nonresponders.

From germline, CDR1 is SGHAT and CDR2 FQNNGV. V shed 1 base and J 2 bases; nucleotides not matched to a gene: 11. The CDR3 is 17 amino acids. Of note for this clone: What it binds is unknown.

Profiled with immunoSEQ multiplex PCR; TCRdb holds only in-frame clones, not every one. This sample has about 69,000 clones, with more than 70% found just once. The receptor was isolated from an adult with an advanced solid tumor such as melanoma, head and neck, liver or kidney cancer. The sequencing here drew on CD4+ or CD8+ T cells sorted from blood, taken in a trial of the OX40 agonist ivuxolimab. The chain carries TRBV11-2 and TRBJ2-7, with 7 bases that match TRBD2. The CDR3, as DNA: TGTGCCAGCAGCTTAGCGTTCGCGGCTAGCGGTACCTACGAGCAGTACTTC. Translated: CASSLAFAASGTYEQYF.